This is a list of T cell receptor beta chains from one sample in a study of cytomegalovirus exposure and HLA in healthy donors. Method: immunoSEQ multiplex PCR; TCRdb's copy keeps in-frame clones and lacks some. The table records 150,000 to 200,000 clones, 65% to 80% of them present only once. Sequencing was carried out using PBMCs. The receptors were gathered from a woman aged 50 to 65 in good health and CMV-seropositive. Both conserved end residues are part of each CDR3. Fields, in order: J gene, V gene, CDR3 protein.

>TRBJ2-7|TRBV23-1
CASSPQDEQYF
>TRBJ1-1|TRBV28
CASSLRGTEAFF
>TRBJ2-2|TRBV4-2
CASSQDPSGGVSGELFF
>TRBJ2-7|TRBV6-5
CASSYSGTHTYEQYF
>TRBJ1-4|TRBV10-3
CAISGQGENEKLFF
>TRBJ2-3|TRBV7-9
CASSLWLAGDTDTQYF
>TRBJ2-7|TRBV7-9
CASSPDRGKPYEQYF
>-|TRBV21-1
CASSEGDSFNYEQYF
>TRBJ1-2|TRBV9
CASSAAGNYGYTF
>TRBJ2-6|TRBV6-6
CASTGAGTTGANVLTF
>TRBJ1-2|TRBV5-1
CASSEDRGEHGYTF